The T cell receptor beta chain described here comes from a study of TIL therapy for anti-PD-1-resistant metastatic lung cancer. General study points: Patients were highly selected, enriched for treatment-naive, never-smoker and oncogene-addicted cases.

Time point specified: pre-treatment sample, taken before nivolumab and TIL therapy. Adults with stage 4 NSCLC were enrolled in a phase I trial. Trimming shortened V by 5 bases and J by 4 bases, and 9 bases separated the two germline ends. From germline, CDR1 is LNHDA and CDR2 SQIVND (reference sequence). The CDR3 extends over 13 amino acids. A word on this clone: Its antigen is unknown.

Sequencing used immunoSEQ v3. Libraries were sequenced to around 2 million read pairs (survey) or roughly 5-6.5 million (deep). Measured with immunoSEQ multiplex PCR; TCRdb has only the in-frame clones, and not every one. The repertoire holds 50,000 to 70,000 clones, with approximately 78% as singletons. This receptor was identified in a person aged 25-79 years with non-small cell lung cancer. The sample was blood, taken at baseline. This sequence joins TRBV19 and TRBJ1-5; D call uncertain. CDR3 loop: CASSSSANQPQHF. The DNA for the CDR3 is TGTGCCAGTAGTTCATCTGCGAATCAGCCCCAGCATTTT.